These 3 T cell receptor beta chains were all obtained from the same sample, sequenced in a study of T cell responses to AZD1222 COVID-19 vaccine. TCRdb's copy holds only in-frame clones and misses some; the assay was immunoSEQ multiplex PCR. The data show 100,000 to 150,000 clones, with over 80% seen just once and 1.1% held by the top ten. This material consisted of peripheral blood, taken on day 0 of AZD1222 vaccination. Receptors were obtained from an adult in good health.

The rearrangement uses TRBV6-2 or TRBV6-3 and TRBJ2-7; no definite D call. The CDR3 totals 14 residues. Trimming pared 5 bases from V and 5 bases from J, leaving 16 bases between. CDR1 and CDR2 from the germline V gene are MNHEY and SVGEGT. The CDR3, as DNA: TGTGCCAGCAGTCAGGCATCAGGCTACAACGAGCAGTACTTC. It translates to CASSQASGYNEQYF.

This rearrangement joins TRBV5-5 to TRBJ2-7, with TRBD2 as a possible D gene (5 bases). Trimming took 2 bases from V and 3 from J, leaving 6 bases between them. CDR1 and CDR2 (germline): SGHKS, YYEKEE (reference sequence). The CDR3 contains 12 residues. Written as DNA, the CDR3 is TGTGCCAGCAGCTTAGGACTCTACGAGCAGTACTTC. It codes for CASSLGLYEQYF.

The chain couples TRBV7-2 to TRBJ1-5; 8 nucleotides agree with TRBD1. After removal of 4 bases from V and 6 bases from J, the junction contained 2 bases not matched to a gene. The V gene's germline CDR1 is SGHTA and CDR2 FQGNSA. The CDR3 runs 13 residues. CDR3 nucleotides: TGTGCCAGCAGCTGGACAGGGACTCAGCCCCAGCATTTT. Amino acid sequence: CASSWTGTQPQHF.